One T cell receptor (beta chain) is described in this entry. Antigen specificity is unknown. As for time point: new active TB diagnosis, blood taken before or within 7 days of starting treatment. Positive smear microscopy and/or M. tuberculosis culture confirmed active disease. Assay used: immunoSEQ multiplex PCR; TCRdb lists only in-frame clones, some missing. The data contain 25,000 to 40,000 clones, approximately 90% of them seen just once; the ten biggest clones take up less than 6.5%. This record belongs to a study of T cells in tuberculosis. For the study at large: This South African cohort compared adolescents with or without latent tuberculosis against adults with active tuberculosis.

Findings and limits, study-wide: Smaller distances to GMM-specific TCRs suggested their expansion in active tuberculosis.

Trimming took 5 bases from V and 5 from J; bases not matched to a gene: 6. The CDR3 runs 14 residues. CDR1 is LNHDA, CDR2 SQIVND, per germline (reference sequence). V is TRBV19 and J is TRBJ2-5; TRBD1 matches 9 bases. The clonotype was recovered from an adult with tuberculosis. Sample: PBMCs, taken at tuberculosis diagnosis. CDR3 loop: CASSLQGARETQYF. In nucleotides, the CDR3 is TGTGCCAGTAGTTTACAGGGGGCAAGGGAGACCCAGTACTTC.